This T cell receptor (beta chain) was observed in a study of T-cell reconstitution after alpha-beta-depleted transplantation in children. Broader study findings: High day-60 TCRbeta diversity in some patients came from surviving recipient T cells and thymic progenitors. Fresh T-cell production supplied most of the T-cell counts and diversity seen one year after transplant. As was reported, about two months after transplant, alpha-beta T cells came from several hundred expanded graft clones.

Unique molecular identifiers were built into the TCRbeta library. TCRdb used MiXCR to reprocess the PCR reads, holding one entry per CDR3 protein. The data show nearly 200,000 distinct CDR3 sequences, roughly 6.3% seen once. The J segment lost 6 bases and the V segment lost 6 bases, leaving 8 bases of the junction unmatched. In germline, CDR1 is MDHEN, CDR2 SYDVKM. The length of the CDR3 is 14 residues. This clonotype was counted at least ten times. The antigen is not known. Sample: PBMCs, taken before TCRalphabeta/CD19-depleted stem cell transplant. The source of this sequence is a girl in the first two years of life with combined immunodeficiency, due to receive a stem cell transplant. The chain has TRBV28 and TRBJ2-1, with 7 bases identical to TRBD2. CDR3 in amino acids: CASRSLGTTNEQFF. The DNA for the CDR3 is TGTGCCAGCAGATCCCTGGGGACTACCAATGAGCAGTTCTTC.